The next 30 T cell receptor beta chains were all read from a single sample in a study of T cell responses to AZD1222 COVID-19 vaccine. Here immunoSEQ multiplex PCR was the method, and the copy in TCRdb shows in-frame clones only, minus some. This table lists over 130,000 clones. Sequenced material: peripheral blood. Receptors originate from an adult in good health.

V gene TRBV5-1 combines with J gene TRBJ2-3, with 7 nucleotides matching TRBD1. The CDR3 is 14 amino acids. Unmatched junction bases numbered 3, after V lost 3 bases and J lost 2 bases. Germline loops: CDR1 SGHRS, CDR2 YFSETQ. CDR3 sequence reads: CASSWDSSTDTQYF. Here the CDR3 DNA reads TGCGCCAGCAGCTGGGACAGCTCCACAGATACGCAGTATTTT.

J is TRBJ1-4 and V is TRBV5-4; D ambiguous. V dropped 4 bases and J dropped 3 bases, with 4 bases sitting between them. The CDR3 loop spans 12 amino acids. The V gene's germline CDR1 is SGHNT and CDR2 YYREEE (reference sequence). The CDR3 bases are TGTGCCAGCAGCCGGTCTAATGAAAAACTGTTTTTT. Translated: CASSRSNEKLFF.

The chain carries TRBV9 and TRBJ2-3; TRBD2 aligns across 9 bases. This CDR3 region has 17 residues. CDR1 and CDR2 (germline): SGDLS, YYNGEE. V dropped 1 base and J dropped 5; count of bases not matched to a gene: 11. The CDR3 nucleotides are TGTGCCAGCAGCGTACTCGGCGGCGGGGGGGCCATAGATACGCAGTATTTT. Translated, it gives CASSVLGGGGAIDTQYF.

CDR3 sequence: CASSWGLAGVLETQYF. The CDR3 coding sequence is TGTGCCAGCAGCTGGGGACTAGCGGGGGTATTAGAGACCCAGTACTTC. The chain is built from TRBV7-9 and TRBJ2-5; 14 bases fit TRBD2. The germline V gene has CDR1 SEHNR and CDR2 FQNEAQ (reference sequence). There are 16 residues in the CDR3. V lost 4 bases to trimming and J lost 4 bases; unmatched junction nucleotides: 5.

The V call is TRBV29-1, the J call TRBJ2-3, with 12 bases identical to TRBD2. Unmatched junction bases numbered 7, after V lost 6 bases and J lost 3 bases. This CDR3 contains 15 residues. Germline CDR1 SQVTM, CDR2 ANQGSEA. The CDR3, as DNA: TGCAGCGTAACTAGCGGGGGGACGGTAACAGATACGCAGTATTTT. It specifies CSVTSGGTVTDTQYF.

On this clone itself: At one end the junction does not follow the germline gene, possibly because of a read error. As DNA, the CDR3 is TGTGCCAGTGCCCCCAGGGGCCACCACGAGCAGTCCTTC. It specifies CASAPRGHHEQSF. The rearrangement uses TRBV6-5 and TRBJ2-7; tentatively, D is TRBD1 (6 bases). This CDR3 comprises 13 residues. Germline CDR1 MNHEY, CDR2 SVGAGI.

The chain employs TRBV19 and TRBJ1-5; 7 nucleotides align to TRBD1. The CDR3 sequence is 14 residues long. The V segment lost 7 bases and the J segment 5 bases; nucleotides outside the gene matches: 8. The germline V gene has CDR1 LNHDA and CDR2 SQIVND (reference sequence). The CDR3, as DNA: TGTGCCAGTACCCTGGACAGGAATTATCAGCCCCAGCATTTT. Amino acids: CASTLDRNYQPQHF. Using reference TRBV19 and TRBJ1-5 for the parts outside the CDR3, the full variable domain is DGGITQSPKYLFRKEGQNVTLSCEQNLNHDAMYWYRQDPGQGLRLIYYSQIVNDFQKGDIAEGYSVSREKKESFPLTVTSAQKNPTAFYLCASTLDRNYQPQHFGDGTRLSIL.

The genes are TRBV4-1 and TRBJ2-7; a possible D gene is TRBD2 (5 bases). Germline assignment: CDR1 MGHRA and CDR2 YSYEKL. Trimming shortened V by 1 base and J by 4 bases, and 14 bases separated the two germline ends. The CDR3 is 15 amino acids. The CDR3 region has the DNA TGCGCCAGCAGCCAAGGTCAGACTACTTTGTACGAGCAGTACTTC. Amino acid sequence: CASSQGQTTLYEQYF.

J is TRBJ2-7 and V is TRBV6-6; TRBD1 aligns across 9 bases. V lost 8 bases to trimming and J lost 3 bases; unmatched junction nucleotides: 8. The V gene's germline CDR1 is MNHNY and CDR2 SVGAGI (reference sequence). The CDR3 is 14 amino acids. The CDR3 bases are TGTGCCAGCGAAAAATACAGGGGGCGCTACGAGCAGTACTTC. Translation gives CASEKYRGRYEQYF.

J is TRBJ2-5 and V is TRBV5-6; D remains ambiguous. V was cut by 1 base and J by 2 bases, with 6 bases left in between. Germline V lookup: CDR1 SGHDT, CDR2 YYEEEE. This CDR3 is 13 amino acids long. CDR3 amino acids: CASSLLVQETQYF. The CDR3 DNA reads TGTGCCAGCAGCTTGCTAGTACAAGAGACCCAGTACTTC.

The CDR3 nucleotides are TGTGCCAGCAGCTTAGCGGAGGGCATGGGTTCACCCCTCCACTTT. Its protein product is CASSLAEGMGSPLHF. The rearrangement links TRBV7-2 to TRBJ1-6; D unresolved. Germline V gives CDR1 SGHTA, CDR2 FQGNSA. This CDR3 comprises 15 residues. V was cut by 0 bases and J by 9 bases, with 12 bases left in between.

The chain couples TRBV5-6 to TRBJ1-3, with a possible D match to TRBD1 (5 bases). From germline, CDR1 is SGHDT and CDR2 YYEEEE. Trimming cost V 1 base and J 0 bases, with 8 bases left between them. The CDR3 covers 15 residues. Here the CDR3 reads CASSLWGSSGNTIYF. Written as DNA, the CDR3 is TGTGCCAGCAGCTTGTGGGGGAGCTCTGGAAACACCATATATTTT.

Written as DNA, the CDR3 is TGCGCCAGCAGCTTGGCCTCCCCTCCTGCCACAGATACGCAGTATTTT. This translates into CASSLASPPATDTQYF. The V and J genes are TRBV5-1 and TRBJ2-3; D is unclear. Trimming took off 0 bases at V and 2 bases at J, with 13 bases between the two ends. Germline loops: CDR1 SGHRS, CDR2 YFSETQ. There are 16 residues in the CDR3.

The chain links TRBV13 to TRBJ2-7; D is unclear. Trimming stripped 0 bases from V and 4 bases from J, with 10 bases between. CDR1 and CDR2 (germline): PRHDT, FYEKMQ (reference sequence). This CDR3 is built from 14 residues. CDR3 loop: CASSLGTAEYEQYF. The CDR3 coding sequence is TGTGCCAGCAGCTTAGGCACTGCCGAGTACGAGCAGTACTTC.

V usage is TRBV11-3 and J usage is TRBJ1-4, with D uncertain. The CDR3 has 17 residues. V was clipped by 4 bases and J by 3 bases, with 18 bases between them. In germline, CDR1 is SGHNT, CDR2 YENEEA. This chain's CDR3 is CASSSRMLVGSNEKLFF. DNA of the CDR3: TGTGCCAGCAGCTCTAGGATGTTAGTGGGCTCTAATGAAAAACTGTTTTTT.

The chain couples TRBV10-3 to TRBJ2-7; TRBD2 might be the D (5 bases). CDR3 length: 15 residues. CDR1 is ENHRY and CDR2 is SYGVKD in the germline V gene. The germline V and J ends were trimmed by 2 bases and 2 bases, with 13 bases remaining between them. This CDR3 is CAISEASGPTYEQYF. In DNA form, the CDR3 reads TGTGCCATCAGTGAGGCCAGCGGCCCCACCTACGAGCAGTACTTC.

CDR3 coding DNA: TGTGCCACCAGCAGCGGGGTCCGCACAGATACGCAGTATTTT. Its translation: CATSSGVRTDTQYF. The chain combines TRBV15 with TRBJ2-3; tentatively, D is TRBD2 (5 bases). The CDR3 loop spans 14 amino acids. Trimming took 3 bases from V and 1 from J, leaving 8 bases between them. CDR1 LNHNV and CDR2 YYDKDF come from the germline V gene (reference sequence).

This rearrangement joins TRBV18 to TRBJ2-3; 8 bases are a match to TRBD1. From germline, CDR1 is KGHSH and CDR2 LQKENI. Germline trimming cut 6 bases from V and 6 bases from J; bases unmatched to any gene: 11. The CDR3 is made up of 15 amino acids. This CDR3 reads CASSFSGQETDTQYF. The CDR3 nucleotides read TGTGCCAGCTCTTTCTCGGGACAGGAGACCGATACGCAGTATTTT.

The J gene is TRBJ1-5, the V gene TRBV3-1 (or the pseudogene TRBV3-2), with D perhaps matching TRBD1 (5 bases). The CDR3 has 12 residues. V lost 6 bases and J lost 9, with 12 bases in between. CDR1 LGHDT and CDR2 YNNKEL come from the germline V gene (reference sequence). CDR3 bases: TGTGCCAGCAGTCGGTCGCAGGGGCCCCAGCATTTT. Residues: CASSRSQGPQHF.

The V call is TRBV18, the J call TRBJ1-4; TRBD1 matches at 8 bases. The length of the CDR3 is 13 residues. Germline CDR1 KGHSH, CDR2 LQKENI. V gave up 4 bases and J gave up 5 bases; unmatched junction bases: 0. CDR3 amino acids: CASSRTGNEKLFF. CDR3 nucleotide sequence: TGTGCCAGCTCACGGACAGGGAATGAAAAACTGTTTTTT. Drawing the rest from reference TRBV18 and TRBJ1-4, the complete variable domain is NAGVMQNPRHLVRRRGQEARLRCSPMKGHSHVYWYRQLPEEGLKFMVYLQKENIIDESGMPKERFSAEFPKEGPSILRIQQVVRGDSAAYFCASSRTGNEKLFFGSGTQLSVL.

The J gene is TRBJ1-1, the V gene TRBV2, with D uncertain. The V end lost 6 bases, the J end lost 2 bases, and 7 bases lay between the germline ends. Germline CDR1 and CDR2: SNHLY and FYNNEI. The CDR3 totals 12 residues. The CDR3 is CASRIGNTEAFF. CDR3 bases: TGTGCCAGCAGGATAGGCAACACTGAAGCTTTCTTT.

V is TRBV5-6 and J is TRBJ1-2; perhaps TRBD1 as D (5 bases). This CDR3 is built from 15 residues. V lost 4 bases and J 5 bases, leaving 18 bases between the germline ends. Germline V gives CDR1 SGHDT, CDR2 YYEEEE. The CDR3 loop reads CASSPGTGPGYGYTF. CDR3 coding DNA: TGTGCCAGCAGCCCGGGGACGGGACCTGGGTATGGCTACACCTTC.

The rearrangement joins TRBV7-2 to TRBJ2-7, with D unclear. The CDR3 consists of 13 residues. V was clipped by 4 bases and J by 2 bases, with 9 bases between them. In germline, CDR1 is SGHTA, CDR2 FQGNSA. In nucleotides, the CDR3 is TGTGCCAGCAGCTCCCGGCCTGCCTACGAGCAGTACTTC. Encoded protein: CASSSRPAYEQYF.

V is TRBV5-4 and J is TRBJ2-1; D gene unclear. The CDR3 length is 11 residues. V was clipped by 2 bases and J by 6 bases, with 3 bases between them. Germline V gene sequence: CDR1 SGHNT, CDR2 YYREEE (reference sequence). CDR3 in DNA: TGTGCCAGCAGCTTTAGCAATGAGCAGTTCTTC. Translating gives CASSFSNEQFF. Filled out from reference TRBV5-4 and TRBJ2-1, the complete variable domain reads ETGVTQSPTHLIKTRGQQVTLRCSSQSGHNTVSWYQQALGQGPQFIFQYYREEENGRGNFPPRFSGLQFPNYSSELNVNALELDDSALYLCASSFSNEQFFGPGTRLTVL.

The chain employs TRBV5-1 and TRBJ2-7, with 7 nucleotides matching TRBD1. The CDR3 is made up of 14 amino acids. Per germline, CDR1 SGHRS and CDR2 YFSETQ. Losses at the gene ends were 0 bases for V and 2 bases for J; bases not matched to a gene: 2. The CDR3 protein is CASSLGDRAYEQYF. CDR3 nucleotide sequence: TGCGCCAGCAGCTTGGGTGACAGGGCCTACGAGCAGTACTTC.

The gene calls are TRBV5-1 and TRBJ1-1; D ambiguous. CDR1 is SGHRS and CDR2 is YFSETQ in the germline V gene. CDR3 length: 14 amino acids. Trimming shortened V by 7 bases and J by 0 bases, and 13 bases separated the two germline ends. The CDR3 bases are TGCGCCAGCGGCCCGCAGGCCATGAACACTGAAGCTTTCTTT. Residues: CASGPQAMNTEAFF.

The CDR3 sequence: CASSQIQGHGYTF. CDR3 in DNA: TGCGCCAGCAGCCAAATACAGGGACATGGCTACACCTTC. The chain links TRBV4-3 to TRBJ1-2, with D possibly TRBD1 on 6 matching bases. Per germline, CDR1 LGHNA and CDR2 YSLEER. Trimming left V 2 bases short and J 6 bases short, with 10 bases between. The CDR3 runs 13 residues.

The gene calls are TRBV14 and TRBJ2-7; 7 bases line up with TRBD2. This CDR3 is 15 amino acids long. CDR1 SGHDN and CDR2 FVKESK come from the germline V gene. The junction had 10 bases not matched to a gene; V was cut back by 2 bases and J by 6 bases. The CDR3 DNA sequence: TGTGCCAGCAGCCAATACGGGGGGAGTCTGTCCGAGCAGTACTTC. Protein sequence: CASSQYGGSLSEQYF.

The V call is TRBV6-5, the J call TRBJ1-2; D not certain. The CDR3 totals 15 residues. Trimming removed 1 base at V and 8 bases at J, with 17 bases between. Germline lookup yields CDR1 MNHEY and CDR2 SVGAGI. Here the CDR3 reads CASSYLQADSRGYTF. The CDR3 bases are TGTGCCAGCAGTTACTTGCAGGCCGACTCCCGGGGCTACACCTTC.

V usage is TRBV13 and J usage is TRBJ1-2; 7 nucleotides match TRBD1. The V gene end was trimmed by 5 bases and the J gene end by 0 bases; junction bases not matched to a gene: 9. This CDR3 is 16 amino acids long. Germline assignment: CDR1 PRHDT and CDR2 FYEKMQ (reference sequence). The CDR3 nucleotides are TGTGCCAGCAGCCGGGGGACAGCATCTACTAACTATGGCTACACCTTC. Its protein product is CASSRGTASTNYGYTF.